This is a list of T cell receptor beta chains from one sample in a study of T cells in Graves' hyperthyroidism and ophthalmopathy. TCRdb re-analysed the multiplex PCR reads in MiXCR, keeping a single row per CDR3 protein. The sample shows 360,000 or so distinct CDR3 sequences, roughly 15% of them seen only once. The specimen sequenced was blood. These receptor sequences come from an older woman with Graves' ophthalmopathy. CDR3s include the opening cysteine and the closing phenylalanine or tryptophan. Fields, in order: clone size, J gene, D gene, V gene, CDR3 DNA, CDR3 protein. A D gene is named only where the DNA matches it firmly. Part of the rows lack a size; the others show once, few, many or a class for expanded clones.

few TRBJ2-2 NA TRBV20-1 TGCAGTGCTCACACCTCTCGCGGCACCGGGGAGCTGTTTTTT CSAHTSRGTGELFF
few TRBJ2-1 TRBD2 TRBV6-1 TGTGCCAGCAGTCAGACTAGCGGGAGATACAATGAGCAGTTCTTC CASSQTSGRYNEQFF
many TRBJ1-1 TRBD1 TRBV28 TGTGCCAGCAGCCGACGGGACAGACCAAACACTGAAGCTTTCTTT CASSRRDRPNTEAFF
NA TRBJ2-4 NA TRBV6-5 TGTGCCAGCAGTTACTCAACGGTAGCCAAAAACATTCAGTACTTC CASSYSTVAKNIQYF
NA TRBJ1-5 TRBD1 TRBV29-1 TGCAGCGTCTCCACCGGGACAGAAATCAATCAGCCCCAGCATTTT CSVSTGTEINQPQHF
NA TRBJ2-3 TRBD2 TRBV7-2 TGTGCCAGCAGCTCACCCCCCAGACTAGCGGGAGGCACAGATACGCAGTATTTT CASSSPPRLAGGTDTQYF
many TRBJ2-3 TRBD2 TRBV5-1 TGCGCCAGCAGCTTACTAGCGGAGAGCACAGATACGCAGTATTTT CASSLLAESTDTQYF
few TRBJ2-5 NA TRBV19 TGTGCCAGTAGTATAGCGTCAGGGAATCGGGAGACCCAGTACTTC CASSIASGNRETQYF
NA TRBJ2-5 NA TRBV24-1 TGTGCCACCAGTGATCACGCAGGGGTTGGGGAGACCCAGTACTTC CATSDHAGVGETQYF
NA TRBJ2-7 NA TRBV24-1 TGTGCCACCAGTGACTCGGATGCCTACGAGCAGTACTTC CATSDSDAYEQYF
many TRBJ1-3 NA TRBV28 TGTGCCTCCTGCGGGAGCTCTGGAAACACCATATATTTT CASCGSSGNTIYF
many TRBJ2-7 NA TRBV5-1 TGCGCCAGCAGCTTGGCCCTTCCAGGCGAGCAGTACTTC CASSLALPGEQYF
many TRBJ2-7 TRBD1 TRBV12-3/TRBV12-4 TGTGCCAGCAGCTTTGAGGCAGGGGGCTACGAGCAGTACTTC CASSFEAGGYEQYF
NA TRBJ2-7 NA TRBV29-1 TGCAGCGTTGTGGCGGGAACCTACGAGCAGTACTTC CSVVAGTYEQYF
NA TRBJ1-4 NA TRBV29-1 TGCAGCGTTGAAGGGGGGGGAAAACTGTTTTTT CSVEGGGKLFF
many TRBJ2-4 NA TRBV28 TGTGCCAGCAGTTTGATAGGGCCCATCATTCAGTACTTC CASSLIGPIIQYF
many TRBJ2-1 NA TRBV7-9 TGTGCCAGCAGCTTGGGGGACCCTCCCCACAATGAGCAGTTCTTC CASSLGDPPHNEQFF
many TRBJ2-7 NA TRBV20-1 TGCAGTGCTAGAGAGGGCTACGAGCAGTACTTC CSAREGYEQYF
many TRBJ2-1 TRBD2 TRBV5-1 TGCGCCAGCAGTCAAGGACTAGGTATGAATGAGCAGTTCTTC CASSQGLGMNEQFF
NA TRBJ2-7 NA TRBV6-2/TRBV6-3 TGTGCCAGCAGTCAGGGGGGGGTTTACGAGCAGTACTTC CASSQGGVYEQYF
NA TRBJ1-4 NA TRBV10-3 TGTGCCATCAGTGGGACCCTTAGCCGGAATGAAAAACTGTTTTTT CAISGTLSRNEKLFF
many TRBJ2-1 TRBD2 TRBV27 TGTGCCAGCGAGGGACTAGCGGGGGGGGCCTACAATGAGCAGTTCTTC CASEGLAGGAYNEQFF
many TRBJ2-1 NA TRBV7-9 TGTGCCAGCAGCTTAGTCTCAGGGATCGATGAGCAGTTCTTC CASSLVSGIDEQFF
NA TRBJ1-2 NA TRBV4-1 TGCGCCAGCAGCCAAGGAGGAGGCAGGGGCGAGTATGGCTACACCTTC CASSQGGGRGEYGYTF
many TRBJ2-7 TRBD1 TRBV3-1 TGTGCCAGCAGCCAAAACACCGGGACAGGGCACCCCTACGAGCAGTACTTC CASSQNTGTGHPYEQYF
NA TRBJ2-7 NA TRBV25-1 TGTGCCAGCAGTGAATATGGGGGGTATTACGAGCAGTACTTC CASSEYGGYYEQYF
NA TRBJ2-6 NA TRBV28 TGTGCCAGCAGCCCCTTGGGGCCTTTATCTGGGGCCAACGTCCTGACTTTC CASSPLGPLSGANVLTF
NA TRBJ2-7 TRBD2 TRBV5-1 TGCGCCAGCAGCTCCGGGGGGGGGGAAACCTACGAGCAGTACTTC CASSSGGGETYEQYF
many TRBJ1-5 NA TRBV9 TGTGCCAGCAGCCCTAGGGGGTCCTATAGCAATCAGCCCCAGCATTTT CASSPRGSYSNQPQHF
many TRBJ2-1 TRBD1 TRBV5-5 TGTGCCAGCAGCACCCCGGGACAGGGCAAGTTCTTC CASSTPGQGKFF
few TRBJ2-2 NA TRBV2 TGTGCCAGCAGTCTAGCCAGCACCGGGGAGCTGTTTTTT CASSLASTGELFF
many TRBJ1-2 TRBD1 TRBV12-5 TGTGCTAGTGGTTTGGCAGGGGGTGGTGGCTACACCTTC CASGLAGGGGYTF
many TRBJ2-7 NA TRBV19 TGTGCCAGTAGTCCCCGGGATCTCTCGGGGGAGCAGTACTTC CASSPRDLSGEQYF
many TRBJ1-4 TRBD1 TRBV12-3/TRBV12-4 TGTGCCAGCAGAGATGGACAGGGTAATGAAAAACTGTTTTTT CASRDGQGNEKLFF
once TRBJ2-6 NA TRBV9 TGTGCCAGCAGCGTTTGGCGGGACAGCAGCTCTGGGGCCAACGTCCTGACTTTC CASSVWRDSSSGANVLTF
NA TRBJ1-2 NA TRBV27 TGTGCCAGCAGTCCCCGTGGGGGGCCAACCTTTGACTATGGCTACACCTTC CASSPRGGPTFDYGYTF
many TRBJ2-7 NA TRBV27 TGTGCCAGCAGTCTGGACTATTCCTACGAGCAGTACTTC CASSLDYSYEQYF
NA TRBJ2-5 NA TRBV29-1 TGCAGCGTTGATTTGGGTTGGGAGACCCAGTACTTC CSVDLGWETQYF
few TRBJ2-5 NA TRBV4-1 TGCGCCAGCAGCCAAGACCAGGGCCGGGAGACCCAGTACTTC CASSQDQGRETQYF
NA TRBJ1-1 TRBD1 TRBV29-1 TGCAGCGCTGAAGACAGGGTAAACGCTGAAGCTTTCTTT CSAEDRVNAEAFF
few TRBJ2-1 TRBD2 TRBV20-1 TGCAGTGCTGATGGACTAGCGGGAGTAAGGGAGCAGTTCTTC CSADGLAGVREQFF
once TRBJ2-7 TRBD2 TRBV20-1 TGCAGTGCTAGAGACAGTAGCGGGAGCTCCTACGAGCAGTACTTC CSARDSSGSSYEQYF
many TRBJ2-6 NA TRBV10-2 TGTGCCAGCAGTGAAGGTGGGGCCGGGGCCAACGTCCTGACTTTC CASSEGGAGANVLTF
many TRBJ2-7 NA TRBV3-1 TGTGCCAGCAGCCAAGATGATCGCCTGGGCTACGAGCAGTACTTC CASSQDDRLGYEQYF
few TRBJ2-5 NA TRBV7-2 TGTGCCAGCAGGTGGGACCCTGGCGAGACCCAGTACTTC CASRWDPGETQYF
once TRBJ1-4 TRBD1 TRBV7-3 TGTGCCAGCAGCTTAGCAGGGGGCGGTTATGAAAAACTGTTTTTT CASSLAGGGYEKLFF
NA TRBJ2-2 NA TRBV28 TGTGCCAGCAGTGTACAGGGTATCGGGGAGCTGTTTTTT CASSVQGIGELFF